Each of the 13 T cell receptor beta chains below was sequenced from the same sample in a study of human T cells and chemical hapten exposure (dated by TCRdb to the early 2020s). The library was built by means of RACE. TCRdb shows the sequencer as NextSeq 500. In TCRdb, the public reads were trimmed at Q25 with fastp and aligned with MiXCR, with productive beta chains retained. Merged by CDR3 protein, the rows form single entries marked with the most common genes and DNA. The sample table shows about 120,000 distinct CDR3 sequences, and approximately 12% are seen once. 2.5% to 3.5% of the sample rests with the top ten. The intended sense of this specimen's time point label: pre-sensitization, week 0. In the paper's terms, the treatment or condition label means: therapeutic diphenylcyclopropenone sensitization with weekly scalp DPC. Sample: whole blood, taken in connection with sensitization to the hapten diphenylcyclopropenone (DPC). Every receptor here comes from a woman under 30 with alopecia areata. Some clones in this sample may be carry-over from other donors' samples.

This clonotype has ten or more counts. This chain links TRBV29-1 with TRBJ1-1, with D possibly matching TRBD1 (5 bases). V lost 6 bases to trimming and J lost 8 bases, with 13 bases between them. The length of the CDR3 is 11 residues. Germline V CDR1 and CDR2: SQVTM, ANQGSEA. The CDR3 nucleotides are TGCAGCGTCGACTGGCGGGACGAAGCTTTCTTT. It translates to CSVDWRDEAFF.

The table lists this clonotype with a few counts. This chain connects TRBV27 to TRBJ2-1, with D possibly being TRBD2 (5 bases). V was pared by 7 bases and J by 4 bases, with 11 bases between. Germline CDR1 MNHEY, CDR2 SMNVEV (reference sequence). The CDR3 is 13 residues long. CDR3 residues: CASTGLPYNEQFF. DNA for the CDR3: TGTGCCAGCACCGGACTTCCTTACAATGAGCAGTTCTTC.

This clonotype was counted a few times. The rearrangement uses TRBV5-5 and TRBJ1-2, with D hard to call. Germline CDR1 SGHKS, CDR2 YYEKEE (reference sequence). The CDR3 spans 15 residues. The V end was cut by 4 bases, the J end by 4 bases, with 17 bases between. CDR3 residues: CASSTLGPDRYGYTF. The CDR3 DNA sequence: TGTGCCAGCAGCACCCTAGGGCCCGACCGCTATGGCTACACCTTC.

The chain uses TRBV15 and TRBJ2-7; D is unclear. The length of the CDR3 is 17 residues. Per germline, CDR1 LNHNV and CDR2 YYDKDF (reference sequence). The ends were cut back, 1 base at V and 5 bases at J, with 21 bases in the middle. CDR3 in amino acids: CATSRAPGPAEPHEQYF. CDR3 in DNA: TGTGCCACCAGCAGAGCCCCCGGCCCGGCGGAACCCCACGAGCAGTACTTC.

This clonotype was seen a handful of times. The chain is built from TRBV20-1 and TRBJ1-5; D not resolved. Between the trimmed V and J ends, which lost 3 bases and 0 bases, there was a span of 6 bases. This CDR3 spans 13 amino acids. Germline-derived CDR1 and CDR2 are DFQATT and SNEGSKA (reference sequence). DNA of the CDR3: TGCAGTGCTAGTTCAATTAGCAATCAGCCCCAGCATTTT. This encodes CSASSISNQPQHF.

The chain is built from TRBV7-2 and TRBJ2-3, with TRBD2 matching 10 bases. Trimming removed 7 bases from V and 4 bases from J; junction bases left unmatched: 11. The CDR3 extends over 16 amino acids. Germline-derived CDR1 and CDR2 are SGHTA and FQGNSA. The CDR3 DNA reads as TGTGCCAGCACCAGGCAACAAAGCGGGGGGGCAGATACGCAGTATTTT. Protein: CASTRQQSGGADTQYF.

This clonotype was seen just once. CDR3 sequence reads: CASRIETGVPGELFF. As DNA, the CDR3 is TGCGCCAGCAGGATCGAGACAGGGGTCCCCGGGGAGCTGTTTTTT. The chain joins TRBV4-3 to TRBJ2-2; 8 nucleotides align to TRBD1. Germline lookup yields CDR1 LGHNA and CDR2 YSLEER. The J segment lost 6 bases and the V segment lost 6 bases, leaving 9 bases of the junction unmatched. The CDR3 spans 15 residues.

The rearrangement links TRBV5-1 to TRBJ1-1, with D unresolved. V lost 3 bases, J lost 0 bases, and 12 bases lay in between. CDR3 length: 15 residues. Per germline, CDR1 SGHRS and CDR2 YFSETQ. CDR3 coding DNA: TGCGCCAGCAGCTCCGGACGGAGTATGAACACTGAAGCTTTCTTT. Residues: CASSSGRSMNTEAFF.

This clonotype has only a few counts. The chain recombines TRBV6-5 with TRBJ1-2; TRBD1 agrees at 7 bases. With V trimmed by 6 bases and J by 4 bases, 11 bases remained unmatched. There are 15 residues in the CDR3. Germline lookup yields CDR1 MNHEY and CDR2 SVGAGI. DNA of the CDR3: TGTGCCAGCAGGCCTCCAGGGGGGCGGGGCTATGGCTACACCTTC. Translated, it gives CASRPPGGRGYGYTF.

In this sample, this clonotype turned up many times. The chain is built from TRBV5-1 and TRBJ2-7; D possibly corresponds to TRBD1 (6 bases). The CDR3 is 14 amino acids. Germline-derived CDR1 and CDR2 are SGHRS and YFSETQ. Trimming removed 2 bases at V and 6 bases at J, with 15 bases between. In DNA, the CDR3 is TGCGCCAGCAGCTTCGCACAGGGCAAAGGCGAGCAGTACTTC. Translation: CASSFAQGKGEQYF.

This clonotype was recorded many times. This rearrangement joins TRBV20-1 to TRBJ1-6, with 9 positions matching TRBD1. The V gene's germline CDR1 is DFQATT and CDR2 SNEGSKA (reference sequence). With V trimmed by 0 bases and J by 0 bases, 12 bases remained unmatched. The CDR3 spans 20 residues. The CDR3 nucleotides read TGCAGTGCTAGAGAGGCTCGGGACAGGGACTTTCTCTCCTATAATTCACCCCTCCACTTT. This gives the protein CSAREARDRDFLSYNSPLHF.

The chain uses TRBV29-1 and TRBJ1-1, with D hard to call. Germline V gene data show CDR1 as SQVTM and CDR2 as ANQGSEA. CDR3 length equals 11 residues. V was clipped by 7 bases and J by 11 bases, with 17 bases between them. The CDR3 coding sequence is TGCAGCGCCTCTGTTGGCATGGGGGCTTTCTTT. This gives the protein CSASVGMGAFF.

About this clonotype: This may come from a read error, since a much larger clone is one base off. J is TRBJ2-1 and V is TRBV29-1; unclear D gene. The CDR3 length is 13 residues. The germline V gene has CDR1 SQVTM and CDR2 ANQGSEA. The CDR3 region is CSGRTSSYNGQFF. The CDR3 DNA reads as TGCAGCGGCAGGACGAGCTCCTACAATGGGCAGTTCTTC.